What follows are 19 T cell receptor beta chains derived from one specimen sequenced in a study of OX40 agonist ivuxolimab in advanced cancers. This table comes from immunoSEQ multiplex PCR, and its TCRdb copy is limited to in-frame clones, with some not included. The sample includes some 100,000 clones, 90% seen only once; the top ten take under 0.2%. The sample was CD4+ or CD8+ T cells sorted from blood, taken in a trial of the OX40 agonist ivuxolimab. Receptors were obtained from an adult with an advanced solid tumor such as melanoma, head and neck, liver or kidney cancer.

The rearrangement uses TRBV9 and TRBJ2-5, with D unclear. This CDR3 has 13 amino acids. V was shortened by 0 bases and J by 4 bases, with 7 bases between the two germline ends. CDR1 and CDR2 (germline): SGDLS, YYNGEE. CDR3 loop: CASSVGAVETQYF. The CDR3 DNA sequence: TGTGCCAGCAGCGTAGGGGCGGTAGAGACCCAGTACTTC.

The V and J genes are TRBV4-1 and TRBJ2-7; 11 bases are shared with TRBD2. V lost 0 bases and J lost 10; bases outside the gene matches: 8. This CDR3 comprises 15 residues. Looked up from germline, CDR1 is MGHRA and CDR2 is YSYEKL. DNA of the CDR3: TGCGCCAGCAGCCAAGAAATAGCGGGAGGGCCCTCTCAGTACTTC. Its protein is CASSQEIAGGPSQYF.

This chain joins TRBV7-2 and TRBJ1-2; a possible D gene is TRBD1 (5 bases). The CDR3 has 14 residues. CDR1 is SGHTA and CDR2 is FQGNSA in the germline V gene. Trimming cost V 4 bases and J 4 bases, with 13 bases left between them. The CDR3 spells CASSSGGGIYGYTF. CDR3 nucleotides: TGTGCCAGCAGCTCTGGTGGGGGGATCTATGGCTACACCTTC.

The chain carries TRBV11-2 and TRBJ2-2, with TRBD2 matching over 8 bases. There are 16 residues in the CDR3. The germline V gene encodes CDR1 SGHAT and CDR2 FQNNGV. Trimming at V came to 1 base and at J to 6 bases, leaving 7 bases not matched to a gene. DNA for the CDR3: TGTGCCAGCAGCTTAGTACCGGGAGGGTCGGCCGGGGAGCTGTTTTTT. It encodes CASSLVPGGSAGELFF.

This clone was counted a few times. The rearrangement joins TRBV7-8 to TRBJ1-1, with TRBD1 matching 8 bases. The CDR3 has 15 residues. Germline loops: CDR1 SGHVS, CDR2 FQNEAQ. With 4 bases clipped from V and 4 bases from J, the junction kept 8 bases outside the gene matches. The CDR3 spells CASSSQGAYGTEAFF. The CDR3 bases are TGTGCCAGCAGCTCCCAGGGGGCTTACGGCACTGAAGCTTTCTTT.

The gene calls are TRBV5-1 and TRBJ2-2; 10 nucleotides align to TRBD2. CDR3 length equals 18 residues. Germline V gives CDR1 SGHRS, CDR2 YFSETQ. With 0 bases clipped from V and 5 bases from J, the junction kept 10 bases outside the gene matches. The DNA of the CDR3 is TGCGCCAGCAGCTTGGAATCTAGCGGGAGAGGGAGGACCGGGGAGCTGTTTTTT. It translates to CASSLESSGRGRTGELFF.

The genes are TRBV6-1 and TRBJ2-5, with 15 bases matching TRBD2. The CDR3 sequence is 12 residues long. V shed 4 bases, J shed 14 bases, and the junction held 2 bases outside the gene matches. In germline, CDR1 is MNHNS, CDR2 SASEGT. The CDR3: CASSGGLAGGYF. The DNA of the CDR3 is TGTGCCAGCAGTGGGGGACTAGCGGGAGGATACTTC.

The chain employs TRBV5-1 and TRBJ1-1; a weak D match, TRBD1 (6 bases). The CDR3 contains 14 residues. Germline V gene data show CDR1 as SGHRS and CDR2 as YFSETQ. Deletions cut 8 bases from V and 6 bases from J, with 20 bases between. The CDR3 loop is CARAGLAGASEAFF. Written as DNA, the CDR3 is TGCGCCAGGGCGGGGCTGGCAGGGGCCTCTGAAGCTTTCTTT.

J is TRBJ1-5 and V is TRBV15; D is unclear. The length of the CDR3 is 12 residues. Germline V gene data show CDR1 as LNHNV and CDR2 as YYDKDF (reference sequence). Trimming cost V 2 bases and J 7 bases, with 6 bases left between them. The CDR3 DNA reads as TGTGCCACCAGCAGACCCCAGCAGCCCCAGCATTTT. Its translation is CATSRPQQPQHF. Combining the CDR3 with reference TRBV15 and TRBJ1-5 gives the whole variable domain DAMVIQNPRYQVTQFGKPVTLSCSQTLNHNVMYWYQQKSSQAPKLLFHYYDKDFNNEADTPDNFQSRRPNTSFCFLDIRSPGLGDTAMYLCATSRPQQPQHFGDGTRLSIL.

The rearrangement uses TRBV28 and TRBJ2-7; D possibly corresponds to TRBD1 (5 bases). V gave up 6 bases and J gave up 3 bases, with 15 bases separating them. This CDR3 has 14 residues. Germline CDR1 and CDR2: MDHEN and SYDVKM. Here the CDR3 reads CASRATDPYYEQYF. CDR3 DNA: TGTGCCAGCAGAGCGACAGACCCTTACTACGAGCAGTACTTC.

V is TRBV6-1 and J is TRBJ2-1, with D possibly TRBD2 on 6 matching bases. Germline lookup yields CDR1 MNHNS and CDR2 SASEGT. V dropped 2 bases and J dropped 0 bases, with 11 bases sitting between them. The CDR3 is made up of 16 amino acids. CDR3 region: CASSEKRVSSYNEQFF. The CDR3 DNA sequence: TGTGCCAGCAGTGAAAAGCGGGTGAGCTCCTACAATGAGCAGTTCTTC.

The gene calls are TRBV5-1 and TRBJ1-2; 7 bases map to TRBD1. The CDR3 is 14 residues long. Germline V lookup: CDR1 SGHRS, CDR2 YFSETQ. The trim removed 2 bases at V and 0 bases at J, leaving 1 base unmatched. The CDR3 protein is CASSLGTANYGYTF. DNA of the CDR3: TGCGCCAGCAGCTTAGGGACAGCTAACTATGGCTACACCTTC.

This chain connects TRBV5-1 to TRBJ2-1; perhaps TRBD1 as D (7 bases). Trimming took 3 bases from V and 9 from J, leaving 16 bases between them. The CDR3 length is 14 residues. CDR1 is SGHRS, CDR2 YFSETQ, per germline. CDR3 sequence: CASSSDNRGGEQFF. The CDR3 DNA is TGCGCCAGCAGCTCAGACAACAGGGGAGGTGAGCAGTTCTTC.

The chain uses TRBV5-1 and TRBJ2-1, with TRBD1 matching 9 bases. After removal of 6 bases from V and 5 bases from J, the junction contained 6 bases not matched to a gene. CDR3 length: 14 amino acids. Germline CDR1 reads SGHRS; CDR2 reads YFSETQ. Written as DNA, the CDR3 is TGCGCCAGCACCAGACAGGGGGTCGACAATGAGCAGTTCTTC. Protein: CASTRQGVDNEQFF.

The rearrangement links TRBV5-1 to TRBJ1-2; D unresolved. V was cut by 0 bases and J by 4 bases, with 4 bases left in between. This CDR3 region has 12 residues. Germline V gene sequence: CDR1 SGHRS, CDR2 YFSETQ. CDR3 loop: CASSLGGYGYTF. In nucleotides, the CDR3 is TGCGCCAGCAGCTTGGGGGGCTATGGCTACACCTTC.

The chain carries TRBV5-1 and TRBJ2-1; 10 bases map to TRBD2. Germline V gene data show CDR1 as SGHRS and CDR2 as YFSETQ. V lost 4 bases and J lost 7; bases outside the gene matches: 14. This CDR3 contains 17 residues. The CDR3 coding sequence is TGCGCCAGCAGCCCGCTGGAGCGGGAGGGCCTTGGTAATGAGCAGTTCTTC. Translating it yields CASSPLEREGLGNEQFF. Variable domain in full (rest from reference TRBV5-1 and TRBJ2-1): KAGVTQTPRYLIKTRGQQVTLSCSPISGHRSVSWYQQTPGQGLQFLFEYFSETQRNKGNFPGRFSGRQFSNSRSEMNVSTLELGDSALYLCASSPLEREGLGNEQFFGPGTRLTVL.

The rearrangement uses TRBV25-1 and TRBJ2-1, with D possibly being TRBD1 (6 bases). Trimming pared 5 bases from V and 3 bases from J, leaving 14 bases between. The CDR3 is 15 residues long. Looked up from germline, CDR1 is MGHDK and CDR2 is SYGVNS. The CDR3 nucleotides are TGTGCCAGCAGTCCCGACAGGAGGCTCTACAATGAGCAGTTCTTC. Translation gives CASSPDRRLYNEQFF.

The chain recombines TRBV5-1 with TRBJ1-3, with a possible D match to TRBD1 (5 bases). The germline V gene encodes CDR1 SGHRS and CDR2 YFSETQ. V lost 4 bases, J lost 4 bases, and 18 bases lay in between. The CDR3 has 16 residues. CDR3 protein: CASSTGAPPGGNTIYF. CDR3 in DNA: TGCGCCAGCAGCACCGGGGCACCTCCGGGAGGAAACACCATATATTTT.

This clone was observed a single time. The chain carries TRBV7-9 and TRBJ2-2, with D unclear. This CDR3 contains 13 residues. The V end lost 3 bases, the J end lost 7 bases, and 9 bases lay between the germline ends. CDR1 and CDR2 from the germline V gene are SEHNR and FQNEAQ (reference sequence). The CDR3 protein is CASSFPIGGELFF. The CDR3 nucleotides read TGTGCCAGCAGCTTCCCTATTGGCGGGGAGCTGTTTTTT.